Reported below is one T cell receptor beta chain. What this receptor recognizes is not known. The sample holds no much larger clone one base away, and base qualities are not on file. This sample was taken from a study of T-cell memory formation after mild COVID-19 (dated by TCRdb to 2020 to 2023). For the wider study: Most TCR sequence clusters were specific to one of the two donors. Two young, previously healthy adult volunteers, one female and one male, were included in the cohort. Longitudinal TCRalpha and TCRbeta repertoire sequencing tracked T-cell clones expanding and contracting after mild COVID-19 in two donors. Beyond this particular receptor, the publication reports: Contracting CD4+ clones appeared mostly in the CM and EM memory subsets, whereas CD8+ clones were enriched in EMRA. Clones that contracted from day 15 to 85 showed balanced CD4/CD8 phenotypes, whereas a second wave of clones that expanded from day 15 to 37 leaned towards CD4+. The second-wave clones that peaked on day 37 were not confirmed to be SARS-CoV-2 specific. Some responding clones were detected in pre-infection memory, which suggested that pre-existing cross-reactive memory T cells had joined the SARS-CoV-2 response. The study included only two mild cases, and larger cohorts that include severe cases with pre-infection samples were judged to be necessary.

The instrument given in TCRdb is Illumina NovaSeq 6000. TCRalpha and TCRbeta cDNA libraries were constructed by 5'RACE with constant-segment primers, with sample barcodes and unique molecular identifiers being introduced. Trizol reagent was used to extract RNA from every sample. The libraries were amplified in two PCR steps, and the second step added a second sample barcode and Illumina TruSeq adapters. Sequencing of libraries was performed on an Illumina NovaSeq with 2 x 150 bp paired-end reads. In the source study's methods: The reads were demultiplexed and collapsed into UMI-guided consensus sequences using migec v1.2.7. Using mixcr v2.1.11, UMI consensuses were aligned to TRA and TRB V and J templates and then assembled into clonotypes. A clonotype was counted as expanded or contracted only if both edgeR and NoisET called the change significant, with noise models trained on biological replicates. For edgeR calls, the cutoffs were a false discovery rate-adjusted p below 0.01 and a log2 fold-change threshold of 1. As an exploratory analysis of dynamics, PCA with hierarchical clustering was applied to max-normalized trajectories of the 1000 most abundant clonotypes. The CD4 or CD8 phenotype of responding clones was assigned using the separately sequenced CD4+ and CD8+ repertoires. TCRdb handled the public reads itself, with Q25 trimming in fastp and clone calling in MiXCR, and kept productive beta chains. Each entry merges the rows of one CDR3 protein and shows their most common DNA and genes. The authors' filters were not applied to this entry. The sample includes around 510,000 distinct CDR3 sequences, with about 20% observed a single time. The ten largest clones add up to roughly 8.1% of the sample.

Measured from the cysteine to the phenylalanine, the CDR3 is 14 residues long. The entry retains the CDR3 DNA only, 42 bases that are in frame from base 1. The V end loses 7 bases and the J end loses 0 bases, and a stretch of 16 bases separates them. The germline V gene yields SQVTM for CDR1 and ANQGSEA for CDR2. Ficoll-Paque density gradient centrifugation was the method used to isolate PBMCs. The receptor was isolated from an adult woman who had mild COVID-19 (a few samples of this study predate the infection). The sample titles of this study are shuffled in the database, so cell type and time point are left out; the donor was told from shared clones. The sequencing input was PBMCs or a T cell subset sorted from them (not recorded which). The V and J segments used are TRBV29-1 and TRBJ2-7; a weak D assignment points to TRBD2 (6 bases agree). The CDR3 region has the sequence CSAVRDSGSYEQYF. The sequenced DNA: TGCAGCGCAGTCCGGGACTCCGGCTCCTACGAGCAGTACTTC.